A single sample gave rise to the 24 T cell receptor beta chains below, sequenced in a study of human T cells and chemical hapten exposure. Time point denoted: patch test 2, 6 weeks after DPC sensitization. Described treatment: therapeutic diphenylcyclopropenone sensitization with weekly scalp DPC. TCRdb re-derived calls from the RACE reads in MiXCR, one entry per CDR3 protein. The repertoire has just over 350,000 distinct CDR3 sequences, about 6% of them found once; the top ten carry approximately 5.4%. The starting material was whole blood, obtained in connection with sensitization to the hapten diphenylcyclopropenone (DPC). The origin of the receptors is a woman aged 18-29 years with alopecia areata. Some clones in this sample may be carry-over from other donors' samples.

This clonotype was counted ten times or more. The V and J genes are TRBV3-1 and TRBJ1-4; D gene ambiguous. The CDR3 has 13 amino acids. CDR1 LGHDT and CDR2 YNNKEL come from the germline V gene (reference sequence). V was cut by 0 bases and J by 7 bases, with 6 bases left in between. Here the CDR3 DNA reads TGTGCCAGCAGCCAAGATCGGGGTGAAAAACTGTTTTTT. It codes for CASSQDRGEKLFF.

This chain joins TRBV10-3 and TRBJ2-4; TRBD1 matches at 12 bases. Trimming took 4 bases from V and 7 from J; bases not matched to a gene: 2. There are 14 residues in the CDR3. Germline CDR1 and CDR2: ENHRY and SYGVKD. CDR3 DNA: TGTGCCATCAGTGCCGGGACAGGGGGCAACATTCAGTACTTC. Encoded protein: CAISAGTGGNIQYF.

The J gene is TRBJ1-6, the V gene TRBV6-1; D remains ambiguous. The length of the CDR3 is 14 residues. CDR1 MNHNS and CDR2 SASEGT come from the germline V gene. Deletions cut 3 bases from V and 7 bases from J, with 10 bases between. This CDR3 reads CASSDQVGNSPLHF. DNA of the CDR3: TGTGCCAGCAGTGACCAGGTCGGCAATTCACCCCTCCACTTT.

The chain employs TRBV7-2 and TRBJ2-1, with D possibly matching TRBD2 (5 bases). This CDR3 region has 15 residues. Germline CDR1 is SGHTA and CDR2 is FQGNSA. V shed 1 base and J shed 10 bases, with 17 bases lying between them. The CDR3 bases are TGTGCCAGCAGCTTAGAGGTGTCTCTCCCGGGGGAGCAGTTCTTC. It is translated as CASSLEVSLPGEQFF.

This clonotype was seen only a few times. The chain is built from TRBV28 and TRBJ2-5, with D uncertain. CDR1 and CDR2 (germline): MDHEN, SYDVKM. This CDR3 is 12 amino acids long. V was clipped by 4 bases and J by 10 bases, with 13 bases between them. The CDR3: CASSSSSTNQYF. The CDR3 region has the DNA TGTGCCAGCAGTTCTTCCTCCACCAACCAGTACTTC. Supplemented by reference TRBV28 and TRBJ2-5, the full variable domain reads DVKVTQSSRYLVKRTGEKVFLECVQDMDHENMFWYRQDPGLGLRLIYFSYDVKMKEKGDIPEGYSVSREKKERFSLILESASTNQTSMYLCASSSSSTNQYFGPGTRLLVL.

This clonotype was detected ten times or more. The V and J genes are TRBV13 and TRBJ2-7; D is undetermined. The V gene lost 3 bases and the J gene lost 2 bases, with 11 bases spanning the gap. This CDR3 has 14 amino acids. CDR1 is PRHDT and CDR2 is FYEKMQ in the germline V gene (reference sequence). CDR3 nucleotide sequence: TGTGCCAGCAGCTTTATGGACGCAACCTACGAGCAGTACTTC. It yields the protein CASSFMDATYEQYF.

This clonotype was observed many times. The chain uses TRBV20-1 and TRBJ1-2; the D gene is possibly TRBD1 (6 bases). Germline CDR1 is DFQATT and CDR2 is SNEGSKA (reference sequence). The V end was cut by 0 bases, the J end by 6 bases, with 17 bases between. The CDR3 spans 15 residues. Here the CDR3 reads CSARDRQGRHNGYTF. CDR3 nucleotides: TGCAGTGCTAGAGATCGCCAGGGGAGACATAATGGCTACACCTTC.

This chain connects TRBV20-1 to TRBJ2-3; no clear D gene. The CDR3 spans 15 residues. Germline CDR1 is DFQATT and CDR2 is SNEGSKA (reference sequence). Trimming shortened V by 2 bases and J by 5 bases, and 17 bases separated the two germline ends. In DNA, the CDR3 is TGCAGTGCTAGACGACTGACGTCCTTTCAAGATACGCAGTATTTT. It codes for CSARRLTSFQDTQYF.

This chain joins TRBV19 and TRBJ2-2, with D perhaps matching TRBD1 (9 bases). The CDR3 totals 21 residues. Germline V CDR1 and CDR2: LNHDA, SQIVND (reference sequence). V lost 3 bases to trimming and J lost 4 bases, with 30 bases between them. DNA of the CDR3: TGTGCCAGTAGTATGCCCCCGGGACAGGGAGGTAGCGGGGCTGGCACCGGGGAGCTGTTTTTT. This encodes CASSMPPGQGGSGAGTGELFF.

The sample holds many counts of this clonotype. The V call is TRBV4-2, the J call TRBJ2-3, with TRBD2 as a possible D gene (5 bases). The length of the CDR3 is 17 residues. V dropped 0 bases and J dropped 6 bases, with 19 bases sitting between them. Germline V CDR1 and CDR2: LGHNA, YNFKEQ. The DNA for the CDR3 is TGTGCCAGCAGCCAAGATCTGGACTCCTACCTTGGGGATACGCAGTATTTT. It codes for CASSQDLDSYLGDTQYF.

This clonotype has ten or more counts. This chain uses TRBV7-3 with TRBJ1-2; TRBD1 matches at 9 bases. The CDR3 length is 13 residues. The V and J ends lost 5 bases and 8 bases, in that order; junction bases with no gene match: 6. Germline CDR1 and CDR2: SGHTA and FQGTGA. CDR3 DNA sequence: TGTGCCAGCAGCCGGGACAGGGCTGGCGGCTACACCTTC. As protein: CASSRDRAGGYTF.

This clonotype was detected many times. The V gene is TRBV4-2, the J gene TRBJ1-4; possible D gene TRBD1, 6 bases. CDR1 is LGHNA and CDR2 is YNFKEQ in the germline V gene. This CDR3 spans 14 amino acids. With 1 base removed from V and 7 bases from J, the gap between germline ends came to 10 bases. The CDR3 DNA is TGTGCCAGCAGCCAAGGGCAGGGGTTTGAAAAACTGTTTTTT. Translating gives CASSQGQGFEKLFF.

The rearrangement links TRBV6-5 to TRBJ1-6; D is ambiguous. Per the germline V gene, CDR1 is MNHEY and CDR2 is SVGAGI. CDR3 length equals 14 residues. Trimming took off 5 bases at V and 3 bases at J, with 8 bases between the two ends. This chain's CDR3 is CASSPTVYNSPLHF. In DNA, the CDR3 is TGTGCCAGCAGTCCGACGGTCTATAATTCACCCCTCCACTTT.

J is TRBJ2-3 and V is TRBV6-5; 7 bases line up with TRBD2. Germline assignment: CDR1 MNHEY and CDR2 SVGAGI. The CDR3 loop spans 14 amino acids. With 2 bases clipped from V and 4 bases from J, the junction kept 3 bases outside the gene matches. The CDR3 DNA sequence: TGTGCCAGCAGTTACCCGGGACTACCAGATACGCAGTATTTT. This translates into CASSYPGLPDTQYF.

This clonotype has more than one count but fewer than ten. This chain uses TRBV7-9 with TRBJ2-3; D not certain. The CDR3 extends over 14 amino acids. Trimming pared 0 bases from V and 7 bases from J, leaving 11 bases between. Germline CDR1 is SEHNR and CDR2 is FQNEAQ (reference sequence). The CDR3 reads CASSLATLANTQYF. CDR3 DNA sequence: TGTGCCAGCAGCTTAGCGACTCTGGCAAATACGCAGTATTTT. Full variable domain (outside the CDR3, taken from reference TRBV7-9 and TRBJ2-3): DTGVSQNPRHKITKRGQNVTFRCDPISEHNRLYWYRQTLGQGPEFLTYFQNEAQLEKSRLLSDRFSAERPKGSFSTLEIQRTEQGDSAMYLCASSLATLANTQYFGPGTRLTVL.

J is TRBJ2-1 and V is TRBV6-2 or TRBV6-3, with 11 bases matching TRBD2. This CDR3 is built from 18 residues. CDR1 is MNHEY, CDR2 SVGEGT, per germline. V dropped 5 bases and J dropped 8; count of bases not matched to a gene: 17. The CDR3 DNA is TGTGCCAGCAGTCCCCGGCCCCGACTAGCGGGGTTCTCGGATGAGCAGTTCTTC. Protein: CASSPRPRLAGFSDEQFF.

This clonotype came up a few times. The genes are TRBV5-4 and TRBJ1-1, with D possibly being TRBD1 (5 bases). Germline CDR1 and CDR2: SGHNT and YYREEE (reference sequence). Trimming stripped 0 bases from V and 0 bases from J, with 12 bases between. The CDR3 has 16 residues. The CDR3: CASSLEPGNLNTEAFF. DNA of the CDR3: TGTGCCAGCAGCTTGGAACCAGGGAATCTGAACACTGAAGCTTTCTTT.

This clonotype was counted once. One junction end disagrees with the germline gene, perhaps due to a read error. The CDR3 bases are TGCGCCAGCAGCTTGGAAGGGAGTTCTGGAAACACCATATGTTTT. Translation gives CASSLEGSSGNTICF. The J gene is TRBJ1-3, the V gene TRBV5-1; D uncertain. In germline, CDR1 is SGHRS, CDR2 YFSETQ. CDR3 length: 15 residues.

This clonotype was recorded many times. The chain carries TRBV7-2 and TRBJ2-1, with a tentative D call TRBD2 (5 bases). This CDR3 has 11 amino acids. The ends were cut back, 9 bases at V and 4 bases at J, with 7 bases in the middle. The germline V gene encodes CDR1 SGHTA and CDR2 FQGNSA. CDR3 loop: CASSGYNEQFF. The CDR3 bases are TGTGCCAGTTCGGGATACAATGAGCAGTTCTTC.

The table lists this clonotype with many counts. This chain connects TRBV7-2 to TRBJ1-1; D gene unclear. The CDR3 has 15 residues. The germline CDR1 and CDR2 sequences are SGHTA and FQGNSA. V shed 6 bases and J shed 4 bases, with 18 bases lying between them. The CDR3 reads CASRLRTVGGTEAFF. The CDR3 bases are TGTGCCAGCAGACTAAGGACCGTCGGCGGCACTGAAGCTTTCTTT.

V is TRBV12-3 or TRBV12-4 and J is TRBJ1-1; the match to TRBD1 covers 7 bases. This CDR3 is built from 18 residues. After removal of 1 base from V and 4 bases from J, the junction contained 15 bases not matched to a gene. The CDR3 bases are TGTGCCAGCAGTTTAGACCCGTTGAGCAGGGGGAGCGGCACTGAAGCTTTCTTT. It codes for CASSLDPLSRGSGTEAFF.

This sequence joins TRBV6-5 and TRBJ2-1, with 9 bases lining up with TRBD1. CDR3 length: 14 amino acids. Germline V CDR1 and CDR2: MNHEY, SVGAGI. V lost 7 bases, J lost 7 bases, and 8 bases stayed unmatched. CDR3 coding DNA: TGTGCCAGCACCCAAACCGGGACAGGGAATGAGCAGTTCTTC. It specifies CASTQTGTGNEQFF.

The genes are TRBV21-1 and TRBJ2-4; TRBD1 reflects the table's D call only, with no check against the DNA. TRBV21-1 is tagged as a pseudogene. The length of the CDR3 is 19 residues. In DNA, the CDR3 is TGTGCCAGCAGCAAAGAAACCCAGCACGGGATACTAGCCAAAAACATTCAGTACTTC. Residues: CASSKETQHGILAKNIQYF.

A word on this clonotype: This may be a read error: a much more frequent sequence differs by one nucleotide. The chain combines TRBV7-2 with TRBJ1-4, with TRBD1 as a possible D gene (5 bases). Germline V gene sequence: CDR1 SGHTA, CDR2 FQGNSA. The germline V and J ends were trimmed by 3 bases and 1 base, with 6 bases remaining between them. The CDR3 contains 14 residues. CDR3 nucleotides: TGTGCCAGCAGCTTTACAGGAACTAATGAAAAACTGTTTTTT. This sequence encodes CASSFTGTNEKLFF.